Below, 18 T cell receptor beta chains from the same sample are listed, as sequenced in a study of T cells after yellow fever vaccination. TCRdb passed the 5' RACE reads through MiXCR, listing each CDR3 protein once. The table has hundreds of thousands of distinct CDR3 sequences, 15% to 20% seen once. The sequences come from PBMCs, collected 15 days after the yellow fever booster vaccination. The receptors here all came from a man aged 25-40 years who received the YFV17D yellow fever vaccine.

In its sample, this clonotype was seen a few times. V is TRBV24-1 and J is TRBJ2-5; 11 positions agree with TRBD1. Unmatched junction bases numbered 8, after V lost 3 bases and J lost 6 bases. From germline, CDR1 is KGHDR and CDR2 SFDVKD. There are 16 residues in the CDR3. The CDR3 region has the DNA TGTGCCACCAGTGATCCCGGGACAGGGGGGGAAAAGACCCAGTACTTC. Protein: CATSDPGTGGEKTQYF.

This clonotype was observed at least ten times. The genes are TRBV20-1 and TRBJ2-7; 13 positions agree with TRBD2. Germline V gene sequence: CDR1 DFQATT, CDR2 SNEGSKA (reference sequence). The CDR3 is 16 residues long. V was clipped by 2 bases and J by 2 bases; unmatched bases: 6. CDR3 region: CSARLGLAGFTYEQYF. The CDR3 DNA is TGCAGTGCTAGACTGGGACTAGCGGGATTTACCTACGAGCAGTACTTC.

Many counts were recorded for this clonotype. The V call is TRBV20-1, the J call TRBJ2-2, with D possibly being TRBD1 or TRBD2 (6 bases each). Trimming shortened V by 3 bases and J by 6 bases, and 11 bases separated the two germline ends. Germline values: CDR1 DFQATT, CDR2 SNEGSKA (reference sequence). The CDR3 contains 13 residues. CDR3 nucleotides: TGCAGTGCTAGGGAGGGGGGTCCCGGGGAGCTGTTTTTT. Amino acids: CSAREGGPGELFF.

J is TRBJ1-1 and V is TRBV9; 10 bases match TRBD1. In germline, CDR1 is SGDLS, CDR2 YYNGEE. The CDR3 is 15 amino acids. Unmatched junction bases numbered 7, after V lost 3 bases and J lost 5 bases. CDR3: CASSARDRGGTEAFF. Written as DNA, the CDR3 is TGTGCCAGCAGCGCCCGGGACAGGGGTGGGACTGAAGCTTTCTTT.

There are a few counts of this clonotype. This rearrangement joins TRBV7-2 to TRBJ1-1; D possibly corresponds to TRBD1 (5 bases). This CDR3 region has 13 residues. V was pared by 6 bases and J by 0 bases, with 8 bases between. Per the germline V gene, CDR1 is SGHTA and CDR2 is FQGNSA. CDR3 in amino acids: CASRRGVNTEAFF. The CDR3 region has the DNA TGTGCCAGCAGGAGAGGGGTGAACACTGAAGCTTTCTTT. Full variable domain (outside the CDR3, taken from reference TRBV7-2 and TRBJ1-1): GAGVSQSPSNKVTEKGKDVELRCDPISGHTALYWYRQSLGQGLEFLIYFQGNSAPDKSGLPSDRFSAERTGGSVSTLTIQRTQQEDSAVYLCASRRGVNTEAFFGQGTRLTVV.

This chain connects TRBV20-1 to TRBJ2-5; TRBD1 is a possible D gene (6 bases). The CDR3 covers 13 residues. V was trimmed by 1 base and J by 2 bases, leaving 8 bases between them. Germline CDR1 reads DFQATT; CDR2 reads SNEGSKA (reference sequence). The CDR3 protein is CSARATGQETQYF. CDR3 DNA sequence: TGCAGTGCTAGAGCAACAGGGCAAGAGACCCAGTACTTC.

The J gene is TRBJ2-5, the V gene TRBV7-2, with D unresolved. The CDR3 totals 15 residues. The V end was cut by 1 base, the J end by 5 bases, with 14 bases between. Germline-derived CDR1 and CDR2 are SGHTA and FQGNSA. Here the CDR3 reads CASSLGAGEAETQYF. The CDR3, as DNA: TGTGCCAGCAGCTTAGGTGCAGGAGAGGCGGAGACCCAGTACTTC.

The rearrangement links TRBV7-2 to TRBJ2-7, with TRBD2 as a possible D gene (5 bases). This CDR3 has 15 residues. The ends were cut back, 5 bases at V and 0 bases at J, with 14 bases in the middle. CDR1 is SGHTA, CDR2 FQGNSA, per germline. The CDR3 nucleotides read TGTGCCAGCAGCCAAGACTTGGGGAGCTCCTACGAGCAGTACTTC. Its translation is CASSQDLGSSYEQYF.

The V and J genes are TRBV30 and TRBJ1-5; D perhaps matches TRBD1 (5 bases). This CDR3 spans 18 amino acids. V was clipped by 0 bases and J by 3 bases, with 21 bases between them. CDR1 and CDR2 (germline): GTSNPN, SVGIG (reference sequence). Written as DNA, the CDR3 is TGTGCCTGGAGTGTACTAGGGGATCGCCCCTTAGACAATCAGCCCCAGCATTTT. Translation gives CAWSVLGDRPLDNQPQHF.

The gene calls are TRBV9 and TRBJ1-3; D call uncertain. CDR3 length: 15 residues. Germline lookup yields CDR1 SGDLS and CDR2 YYNGEE. The V end was cut by 3 bases, the J end by 0 bases, with 10 bases between. CDR3 DNA: TGTGCCAGCAGCGGAACCGGGAACTCTGGAAACACCATATATTTT. This translates into CASSGTGNSGNTIYF.

This clonotype is a singleton in its sample. One end of the junction does not line up with germline, which may come from a read error. This sequence joins TRBV12-3 or TRBV12-4 and TRBJ2-1; 8 nucleotides line up with TRBD2. The CDR3 loop spans 16 amino acids. This CDR3 is CASSPLTSGHYNERFF. The CDR3 coding sequence is TGTGCCAGCAGTCCGCTTACTAGCGGTCACTACAATGAGCGGTTCTTC.

V usage is TRBV5-1 and J usage is TRBJ2-1, with 7 bases that match TRBD2. CDR3 length equals 15 residues. CDR1 SGHRS and CDR2 YFSETQ come from the germline V gene. Trimming took 4 bases from V and 3 from J; bases not matched to a gene: 7. The CDR3 DNA reads TGCGCCAGCAGCGAAACCGGGACTAACTACAATGAGCAGTTCTTC. Translated: CASSETGTNYNEQFF.

The rearrangement joins TRBV11-2 to TRBJ2-3; D unresolved. This CDR3 spans 11 amino acids. Germline assignment: CDR1 SGHAT and CDR2 FQNNGV. The germline V and J ends were trimmed by 1 base and 10 bases, with 6 bases remaining between them. The CDR3 is CASSLGLAQYF. The CDR3 coding sequence is TGTGCCAGCAGCTTAGGATTAGCGCAGTATTTT.

J is TRBJ2-3 and V is TRBV4-3; 13 bases are shared with TRBD2. CDR1 LGHNA and CDR2 YSLEER come from the germline V gene. CDR3 length: 16 amino acids. V shed 0 bases, J shed 5 bases, and the junction held 2 bases outside the gene matches. The CDR3 DNA reads TGCGCCAGCAGCCAAGAACTAGCGGGAGGGAGAGATACGCAGTATTTT. This encodes CASSQELAGGRDTQYF.

This clonotype was observed a few times. The rearrangement links TRBV5-6 to TRBJ2-1; no clear D gene. The CDR3 runs 16 residues. V gave up 4 bases and J gave up 0 bases, with 14 bases separating them. CDR1 is SGHDT and CDR2 is YYEEEE in the germline V gene. Here the CDR3 reads CASSESVVSSYNEQFF. In nucleotides, the CDR3 is TGTGCCAGCAGCGAGAGCGTCGTGAGCTCCTACAATGAGCAGTTCTTC.

The chain links TRBV20-1 to TRBJ2-3; 11 bases align to TRBD1. J gave up 6 bases and V 6 bases, and 11 bases lay outside the gene matches. The CDR3 extends over 15 amino acids. The germline gives CDR1 DFQATT, CDR2 SNEGSKA (reference sequence). For the CDR3, the DNA is TGCAGTGCACTGACCACCGGGACAGGGGGTGATACGCAGTATTTT. This gives the protein CSALTTGTGGDTQYF.

The J gene is TRBJ2-5, the V gene TRBV20-1, with 7 bases matching TRBD1. Trimming at V came to 4 bases and at J to 3 bases, leaving 11 bases not matched to a gene. The CDR3 loop spans 15 amino acids. CDR1 DFQATT and CDR2 SNEGSKA come from the germline V gene (reference sequence). The CDR3 sequence: CSATTGHRYEETQYF. The DNA of the CDR3 is TGCAGTGCTACGACAGGGCACCGTTACGAAGAGACCCAGTACTTC.

The chain joins TRBV20-1 to TRBJ2-1; D not resolved. Per germline, CDR1 DFQATT and CDR2 SNEGSKA (reference sequence). Trimming cost V 7 bases and J 0 bases, with 10 bases left between them. The CDR3 contains 13 residues. CDR3 amino acids: CSVCKSSYNEQFF. The CDR3 DNA reads TGCAGTGTGTGCAAAAGCTCCTACAATGAGCAGTTCTTC.